This is a list of T cell receptor beta chains from one sample in a study of blood T cell repertoires in COVID-19. Profiling relied on immunoSEQ multiplex PCR, and the TCRdb table lists in-frame clones only, not all of them. This table has 310,000 or so clones, nearly 90% appearing once. The source material was PBMCs or T cells enriched from blood (not recorded which). The receptors were sampled from a woman aged 25 to 39 who had recovered from COVID-19. CDR3s include the opening cysteine and the closing phenylalanine or tryptophan. The order of the fields is D gene, V gene, J gene, clone size, CDR3 protein, CDR3 DNA. The D gene is left open where the match is weak. For some rows the clone size is stated as once, few or many, or as a class when expanded; others skip it.

D gene: -
V gene: TRBV6-5
J gene: TRBJ2-5
clone size: -
CDR3 protein: CASSARGTQETQYF
CDR3 DNA: TGTGCCAGCTCAGCGAGGGGGACCCAAGAGACCCAGTACTTC

D gene: -
V gene: TRBV7-9
J gene: TRBJ2-7
clone size: -
CDR3 protein: CASSPGTRSYEQYF
CDR3 DNA: TGTGCCAGCAGCCCCGGGACAAGGTCCTACGAGCAGTACTTC

D gene: -
V gene: TRBV6-5
J gene: TRBJ1-4
clone size: -
CDR3 protein: CASRLTEKLFF
CDR3 DNA: TGTGCCAGCAGATTGACAGAGAAACTGTTTTTT

D gene: TRBD2
V gene: TRBV30
J gene: TRBJ2-7
clone size: -
CDR3 protein: CAWSARTSGGPGTSYEQYF
CDR3 DNA: TGTGCCTGGAGTGCCCGGACTAGCGGGGGCCCGGGCACGAGTTACGAGCAGTACTTC

D gene: -
V gene: TRBV5-1
J gene: TRBJ1-3
clone size: -
CDR3 protein: CASSRDLQGSGNTIYF
CDR3 DNA: TGCGCCAGCAGCAGAGATTTACAGGGATCTGGAAACACCATATATTTT

D gene: TRBD1
V gene: TRBV19
J gene: TRBJ1-1
clone size: -
CDR3 protein: CASSLRQGNTEAFF
CDR3 DNA: TGTGCCAGTAGCCTCCGACAGGGGAACACTGAAGCTTTCTTT

D gene: -
V gene: TRBV13
J gene: TRBJ2-1
clone size: -
CDR3 protein: CASSRGLPGSNEQFF
CDR3 DNA: TGTGCCAGCAGCCGGGGACTCCCTGGGTCCAATGAGCAGTTCTTC

D gene: TRBD1
V gene: TRBV5-4
J gene: TRBJ1-2
clone size: -
CDR3 protein: CASSLTGLQGYTF
CDR3 DNA: TGTGCCAGCAGCCTGACAGGGTTGCAGGGCTACACCTTC

D gene: -
V gene: TRBV6-5
J gene: TRBJ2-2
clone size: -
CDR3 protein: CASRTTGSSTGELFF
CDR3 DNA: TGTGCCAGCAGAACAACAGGGAGTTCTACGGGGGAGCTGTTTTTT

D gene: TRBD2
V gene: TRBV9
J gene: TRBJ2-1
clone size: -
CDR3 protein: CASSSRTSGAYNEQFF
CDR3 DNA: TGTGCCAGCAGCTCGCGGACTAGCGGGGCTTACAATGAGCAGTTCTTC

D gene: -
V gene: TRBV6-5
J gene: TRBJ1-1
clone size: -
CDR3 protein: CASSYAESTEAFF
CDR3 DNA: TGTGCCAGCAGTTACGCAGAATCCACTGAAGCTTTCTTT

D gene: -
V gene: TRBV5-1
J gene: TRBJ1-2
clone size: -
CDR3 protein: CASSLEAYGYTF
CDR3 DNA: TGCGCCAGCAGCTTGGAAGCCTATGGCTACACCTTC

D gene: -
V gene: TRBV12-5
J gene: TRBJ2-7
clone size: few
CDR3 protein: CASGLMTEAYEQYF
CDR3 DNA: TGTGCTAGTGGTTTGATGACAGAGGCCTACGAGCAGTACTTC

D gene: -
V gene: TRBV5-4
J gene: TRBJ1-3
clone size: once
CDR3 protein: CASSPGSGPTSGNTIYF
CDR3 DNA: TGTGCCAGCAGCCCCGGTTCAGGGCCAACCTCTGGAAACACCATATATTTT

D gene: -
V gene: TRBV11-1
J gene: TRBJ1-1
clone size: -
CDR3 protein: CASSRLNTEAFF
CDR3 DNA: TGTGCCAGCAGCCGACTCAACACTGAAGCTTTCTTT

D gene: TRBD1
V gene: TRBV20-1
J gene: TRBJ2-7
clone size: -
CDR3 protein: CSATTGYEQYF
CDR3 DNA: TGCAGTGCTACGACAGGGTACGAGCAGTACTTC

D gene: -
V gene: TRBV4-1
J gene: TRBJ1-1
clone size: -
CDR3 protein: CASSQDEGGWSTEAFF
CDR3 DNA: TGCGCCAGCAGCCAAGATGAAGGAGGATGGAGCACTGAAGCTTTCTTT

D gene: TRBD1
V gene: TRBV19
J gene: TRBJ2-7
clone size: -
CDR3 protein: CASSIGQGAQINEQYF
CDR3 DNA: TGTGCCAGTAGTATAGGCCAGGGGGCGCAGATAAACGAGCAGTACTTC

D gene: TRBD2
V gene: TRBV4-3
J gene: TRBJ2-1
clone size: -
CDR3 protein: CASSQEWTSGYNEQFF
CDR3 DNA: TGCGCCAGCAGCCAAGAGTGGACTAGCGGCTACAATGAGCAGTTCTTC

D gene: -
V gene: TRBV6-5
J gene: TRBJ1-1
clone size: -
CDR3 protein: CASSYSGRGTEAFF
CDR3 DNA: TGTGCCAGCAGTTATAGTGGAAGAGGGACTGAAGCTTTCTTT

D gene: TRBD1
V gene: TRBV11-2
J gene: TRBJ1-1
clone size: -
CDR3 protein: CASRLDRDTEAFF
CDR3 DNA: TGTGCCAGCAGACTGGACAGGGACACTGAAGCTTTCTTT

D gene: TRBD1
V gene: TRBV5-1
J gene: TRBJ1-1
clone size: -
CDR3 protein: CASSPNPRTGWNTEAFF
CDR3 DNA: TGCGCCAGCAGCCCCAACCCTCGGACAGGGTGGAACACTGAAGCTTTCTTT

D gene: TRBD1
V gene: TRBV5-5
J gene: TRBJ2-7
clone size: -
CDR3 protein: CASSSGTAFYEQYF
CDR3 DNA: TGTGCCAGCAGCTCCGGGACAGCCTTCTACGAGCAGTACTTC

D gene: TRBD1
V gene: TRBV30
J gene: TRBJ1-6
clone size: once
CDR3 protein: CASDLGQGANNSPLHF
CDR3 DNA: TGTGCCTCCGACTTGGGACAGGGAGCAAATAATTCACCCCTCCACTTT

D gene: TRBD1
V gene: TRBV19
J gene: TRBJ1-1
clone size: -
CDR3 protein: CASSIAEAGQGAAFF
CDR3 DNA: TGTGCCAGTAGTATAGCCGAGGCAGGACAGGGGGCAGCTTTCTTT

D gene: -
V gene: TRBV6-5
J gene: TRBJ1-5
clone size: -
CDR3 protein: CASSYSRTENQPQHF
CDR3 DNA: TGTGCCAGCAGTTACTCCCGGACAGAGAATCAGCCCCAGCATTTT

D gene: TRBD1
V gene: TRBV29-1
J gene: TRBJ2-2
clone size: -
CDR3 protein: CSAGQGTNTGELFF
CDR3 DNA: TGCAGCGCCGGACAGGGGACGAACACCGGGGAGCTGTTTTTT

D gene: TRBD1
V gene: TRBV4-1
J gene: TRBJ1-5
clone size: -
CDR3 protein: CASSPGQGYQPQHF
CDR3 DNA: TGCGCCAGCAGCCCAGGACAGGGCTATCAGCCCCAGCATTTT

D gene: TRBD2
V gene: TRBV13
J gene: TRBJ2-3
clone size: -
CDR3 protein: CASSLRGLAGEVDTQYF
CDR3 DNA: TGTGCCAGCAGCCTCCGGGGGCTAGCGGGGGAGGTAGATACGCAGTATTTT

D gene: -
V gene: TRBV5-4
J gene: TRBJ2-2
clone size: -
CDR3 protein: CASSLPQGSGELFF
CDR3 DNA: TGTGCCAGCAGCTTGCCGCAGGGGTCCGGGGAGCTGTTTTTT

D gene: -
V gene: TRBV5-6
J gene: TRBJ2-3
clone size: -
CDR3 protein: CASRAWASSTDTQYF
CDR3 DNA: TGTGCCAGCAGGGCGTGGGCGTCTAGCACAGATACGCAGTATTTT

D gene: -
V gene: TRBV7-6
J gene: TRBJ2-3
clone size: once
CDR3 protein: CASSLGGAGGQGDTQYF
CDR3 DNA: TGTGCCAGCAGCTTAGGAGGTGCAGGGGGGCAGGGAGATACGCAGTATTTT

D gene: TRBD1
V gene: TRBV27
J gene: TRBJ1-2
clone size: -
CDR3 protein: CASNAQRGQTSGYTF
CDR3 DNA: TGTGCCAGCAACGCCCAGAGGGGGCAAACAAGTGGCTACACCTTC

D gene: -
V gene: TRBV19
J gene: TRBJ1-4
clone size: -
CDR3 protein: CASSIEGAAATNEKLFF
CDR3 DNA: TGTGCCAGTAGTATAGAGGGGGCCGCTGCAACTAATGAAAAACTGTTTTTT

D gene: -
V gene: TRBV27
J gene: TRBJ1-2
clone size: -
CDR3 protein: CASSFLWTSSSNYGYTF
CDR3 DNA: TGTGCCAGCAGTTTCTTATGGACTTCGAGTTCTAACTATGGCTACACCTTC

D gene: -
V gene: TRBV27
J gene: TRBJ1-1
clone size: -
CDR3 protein: CASRTRGTEAFF
CDR3 DNA: TGTGCCAGCAGGACCCGGGGCACTGAAGCTTTCTTT

D gene: TRBD1
V gene: TRBV19
J gene: TRBJ2-3
clone size: -
CDR3 protein: CASSGNGQGVWTTDTQYF
CDR3 DNA: TGTGCCAGTAGTGGTAACGGACAGGGGGTTTGGACCACAGATACGCAGTATTTT

D gene: -
V gene: TRBV19
J gene: TRBJ1-1
clone size: -
CDR3 protein: CASSIAGGTEAFF
CDR3 DNA: TGTGCCAGTAGTATAGCGGGGGGCACTGAAGCTTTCTTT

D gene: -
V gene: TRBV5-6
J gene: TRBJ1-1
clone size: -
CDR3 protein: CASSFGIGDWSWTEAFF
CDR3 DNA: TGTGCCAGCAGCTTCGGGATAGGAGATTGGAGTTGGACTGAAGCTTTCTTT

D gene: -
V gene: TRBV6-5
J gene: TRBJ1-4
clone size: -
CDR3 protein: CASGPGITNEKLFF
CDR3 DNA: TGTGCCAGCGGACCCGGGATCACTAATGAAAAACTGTTTTTT

D gene: TRBD1
V gene: TRBV25-1
J gene: TRBJ1-2
clone size: -
CDR3 protein: CASSRTGQIDGYTF
CDR3 DNA: TGTGCCAGCAGTCGGACAGGGCAGATTGATGGCTACACCTTC

D gene: TRBD1
V gene: TRBV6-2/TRBV6-3
J gene: TRBJ1-2
clone size: -
CDR3 protein: CASSIDRVGGYTF
CDR3 DNA: TGTGCCAGCAGTATAGACAGGGTCGGTGGCTACACCTTC

D gene: TRBD2
V gene: TRBV4-1
J gene: TRBJ2-3
clone size: -
CDR3 protein: CASSQESLLAGKYF
CDR3 DNA: TGCGCCAGCAGCCAAGAGTCCCTCCTAGCGGGGAAGTATTTT